One and the same sample provided the 4 T cell receptor beta chains below, sequenced in a study of blood T cell repertoires in COVID-19. Assay used: immunoSEQ multiplex PCR; TCRdb lists only in-frame clones, some missing. The data show approximately 150,000 clones, approximately 80% seen once. The specimen sequenced was peripheral blood. These receptors originate from a human donor in a cohort sampled during active COVID-19.

Of note for this clone: The same CDR3 is also encoded by other DNA sequences in this sample. V is TRBV27 and J is TRBJ2-2; unclear D gene. V was cut by 5 bases and J by 3 bases, with 4 bases left in between. CDR3 size: 12 residues. Per germline, CDR1 MNHEY and CDR2 SMNVEV (reference sequence). CDR3 loop: CASSLYTGELFF. In nucleotides, the CDR3 is TGTGCCAGCAGTCTCTACACCGGGGAGCTGTTTTTT.

The V call is TRBV30, the J call TRBJ2-4; the match to TRBD2 covers 7 bases. Germline CDR1 reads GTSNPN; CDR2 reads SVGIG (reference sequence). The J segment lost 4 bases and the V segment lost 2 bases, leaving 5 bases of the junction unmatched. The length of the CDR3 is 14 residues. The CDR3: CAWSLAERKNIQYF. CDR3 in DNA: TGTGCCTGGAGTCTAGCGGAGAGGAAAAACATTCAGTACTTC.

This clone has a single count. The chain joins TRBV5-4 to TRBJ2-3; TRBD1 might be the D (6 bases). Germline-derived CDR1 and CDR2 are SGHNT and YYREEE (reference sequence). Trimming stripped 2 bases from V and 3 bases from J, with 13 bases between. This CDR3 is 15 amino acids long. CDR3 residues: CASSFRRGQTDTQYF. In nucleotides, the CDR3 is TGTGCCAGCAGCTTCCGACGGGGACAAACAGATACGCAGTATTTT. The full variable domain, with the rest looked up from reference TRBV5-4 and TRBJ2-3, is ETGVTQSPTHLIKTRGQQVTLRCSSQSGHNTVSWYQQALGQGPQFIFQYYREEENGRGNFPPRFSGLQFPNYSSELNVNALELDDSALYLCASSFRRGQTDTQYFGPGTRLTVL.

The V and J genes are TRBV10-3 and TRBJ2-3; a weak D match, TRBD1 (5 bases). Germline CDR1 is ENHRY and CDR2 is SYGVKD. The CDR3 contains 15 residues. V lost 0 bases to trimming and J lost 0 bases, with 7 bases between them. CDR3 coding DNA: TGTGCCATCAGTGAGTCGCAGGGAAGCACAGATACGCAGTATTTT. This sequence encodes CAISESQGSTDTQYF.